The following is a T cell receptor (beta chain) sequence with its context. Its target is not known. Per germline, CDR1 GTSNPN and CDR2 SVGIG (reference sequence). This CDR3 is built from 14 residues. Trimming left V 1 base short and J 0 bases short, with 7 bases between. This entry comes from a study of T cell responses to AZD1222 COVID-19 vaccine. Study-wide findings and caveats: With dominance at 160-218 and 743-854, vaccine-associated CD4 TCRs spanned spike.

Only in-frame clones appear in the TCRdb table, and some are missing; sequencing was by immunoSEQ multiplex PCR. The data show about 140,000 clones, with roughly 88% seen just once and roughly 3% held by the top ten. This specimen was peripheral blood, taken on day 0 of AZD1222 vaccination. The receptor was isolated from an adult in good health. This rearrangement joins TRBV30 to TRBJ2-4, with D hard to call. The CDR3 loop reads CAWSGSLAKNIQYF. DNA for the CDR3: TGTGCCTGGAGTGGGAGTCTAGCCAAAAACATTCAGTACTTC.